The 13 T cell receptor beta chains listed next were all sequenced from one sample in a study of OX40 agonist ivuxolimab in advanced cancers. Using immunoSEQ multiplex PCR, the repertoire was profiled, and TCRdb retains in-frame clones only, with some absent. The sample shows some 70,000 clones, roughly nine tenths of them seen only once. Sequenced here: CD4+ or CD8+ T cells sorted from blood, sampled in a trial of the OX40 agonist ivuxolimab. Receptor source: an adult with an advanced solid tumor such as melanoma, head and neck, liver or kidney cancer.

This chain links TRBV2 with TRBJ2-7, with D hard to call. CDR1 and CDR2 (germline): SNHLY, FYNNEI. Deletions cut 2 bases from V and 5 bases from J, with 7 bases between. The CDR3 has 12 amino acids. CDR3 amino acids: CASSESGHEQYF. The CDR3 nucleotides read TGTGCCAGCAGTGAAAGTGGCCACGAGCAGTACTTC.

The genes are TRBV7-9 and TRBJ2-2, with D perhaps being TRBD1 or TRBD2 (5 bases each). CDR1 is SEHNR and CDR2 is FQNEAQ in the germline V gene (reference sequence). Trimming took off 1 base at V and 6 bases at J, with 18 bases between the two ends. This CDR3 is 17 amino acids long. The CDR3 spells CASSLGDGLFLSGELFF. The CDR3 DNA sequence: TGTGCCAGCAGCTTAGGGGACGGGCTTTTTTTGTCCGGGGAGCTGTTTTTT.

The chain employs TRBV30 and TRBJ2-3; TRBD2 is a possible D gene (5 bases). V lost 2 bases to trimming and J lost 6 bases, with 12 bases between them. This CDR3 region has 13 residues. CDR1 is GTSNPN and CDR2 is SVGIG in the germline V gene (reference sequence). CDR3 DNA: TGTGCCTGGAGTCCCGGGATAAGGGATACGCAGTATTTT. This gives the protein CAWSPGIRDTQYF.

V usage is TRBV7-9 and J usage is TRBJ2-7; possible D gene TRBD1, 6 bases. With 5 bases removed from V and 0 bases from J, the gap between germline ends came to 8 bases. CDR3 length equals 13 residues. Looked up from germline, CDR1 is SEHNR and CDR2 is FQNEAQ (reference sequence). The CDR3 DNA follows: TGTGCCAGCAGCCAGGACAGCTCCTACGAGCAGTACTTC. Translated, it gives CASSQDSSYEQYF.

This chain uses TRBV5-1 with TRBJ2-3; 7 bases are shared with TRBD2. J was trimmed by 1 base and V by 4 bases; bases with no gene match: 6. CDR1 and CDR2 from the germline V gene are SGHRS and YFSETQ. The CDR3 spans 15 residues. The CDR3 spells CASSATSVGTDTQYF. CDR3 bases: TGCGCCAGCAGCGCAACTAGCGTCGGCACAGATACGCAGTATTTT.

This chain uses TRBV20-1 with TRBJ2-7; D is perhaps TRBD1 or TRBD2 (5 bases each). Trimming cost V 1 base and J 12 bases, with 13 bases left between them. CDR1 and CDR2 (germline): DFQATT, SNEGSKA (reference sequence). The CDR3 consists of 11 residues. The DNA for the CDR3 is TGCAGTGCTAGAGTTGAGGGGACGGTGTACTTC. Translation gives CSARVEGTVYF.

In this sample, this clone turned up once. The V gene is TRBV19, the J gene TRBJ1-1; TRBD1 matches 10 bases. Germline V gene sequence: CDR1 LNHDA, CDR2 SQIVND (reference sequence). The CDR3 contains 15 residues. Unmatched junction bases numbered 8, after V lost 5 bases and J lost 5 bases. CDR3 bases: TGTGCCAGTAGTTGGCCGGGACAGGGGTGGACTGAAGCTTTCTTT. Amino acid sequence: CASSWPGQGWTEAFF.

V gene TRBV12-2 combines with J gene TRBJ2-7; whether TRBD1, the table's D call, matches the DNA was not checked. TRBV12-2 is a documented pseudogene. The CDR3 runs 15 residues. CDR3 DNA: TGTGCAAGTCGCCCCCACCGGGACAGGTCCTACGAGCAGTACTTC. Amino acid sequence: CASRPHRDRSYEQYF.

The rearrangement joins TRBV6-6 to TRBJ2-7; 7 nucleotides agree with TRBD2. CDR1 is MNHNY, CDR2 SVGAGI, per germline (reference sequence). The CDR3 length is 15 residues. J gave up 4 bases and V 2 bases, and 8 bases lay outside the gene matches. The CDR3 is CASSYPLGGEYEQYF. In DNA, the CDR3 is TGTGCCAGCAGTTACCCGCTGGGGGGGGAGTACGAGCAGTACTTC.

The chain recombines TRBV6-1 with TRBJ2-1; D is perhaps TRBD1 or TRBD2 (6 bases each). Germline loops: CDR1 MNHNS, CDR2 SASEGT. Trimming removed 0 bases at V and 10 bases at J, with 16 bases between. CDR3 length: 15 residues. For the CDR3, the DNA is TGTGCCAGCAGTGAAGCGGGGGGCCCGAAGGGAGAGCAGTTCTTC. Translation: CASSEAGGPKGEQFF.

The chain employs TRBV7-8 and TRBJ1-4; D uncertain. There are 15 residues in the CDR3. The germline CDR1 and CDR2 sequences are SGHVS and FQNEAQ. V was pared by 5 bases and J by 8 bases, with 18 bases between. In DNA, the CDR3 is TGTGCCAGCAGCCCTCGGACTAAAGTTGCGGAAAAACTGTTTTTT. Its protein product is CASSPRTKVAEKLFF.

The CDR3 sequence: CASSPQGNINYGYTF. DNA for the CDR3: TGTGCCAGCTCACCACAAGGGAATATAAACTATGGCTACACCTTC. The chain is built from TRBV18 and TRBJ1-2, with D uncertain. The germline gives CDR1 KGHSH, CDR2 LQKENI. The CDR3 contains 15 residues. The V end lost 1 base, the J end lost 2 bases, and 11 bases lay between the germline ends.

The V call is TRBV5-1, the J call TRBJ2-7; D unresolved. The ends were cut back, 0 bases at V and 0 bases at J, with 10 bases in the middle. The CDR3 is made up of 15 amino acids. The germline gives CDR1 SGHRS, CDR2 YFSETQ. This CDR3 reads CASSLGLSSSYEQYF. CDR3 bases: TGCGCCAGCAGCTTGGGACTCTCTAGCTCCTACGAGCAGTACTTC.